A single sample gave rise to the 21 T cell receptor beta chains below, sequenced in a study of blood T cell repertoires in COVID-19. Data came from immunoSEQ multiplex PCR; TCRdb stores just in-frame clones and leaves some out. The table has about 99,000 clones, 70% to 90% seen once. Sequencing input: peripheral blood. The receptors were gathered from a man aged 50 to 59 in a cohort sampled during active COVID-19.

The J gene is TRBJ2-7, the V gene TRBV7-8, with TRBD1 as a possible D gene (5 bases). V was pared by 1 base and J by 2 bases, with 9 bases between. Germline loops: CDR1 SGHVS, CDR2 FQNEAQ. CDR3 length equals 14 residues. In DNA, the CDR3 is TGTGCCAGCAGCTTAGGGGGCTCCGCCTACGAGCAGTACGTC. It codes for CASSLGGSAYEQYV.

This chain links TRBV18 with TRBJ2-5, with 8 bases that match TRBD1. J was trimmed by 5 bases and V by 4 bases; bases with no gene match: 6. The CDR3 is made up of 14 amino acids. Germline V gene sequence: CDR1 KGHSH, CDR2 LQKENI. Written as DNA, the CDR3 is TGTGCCAGCTCACTACGCAGGGGGCTGGAGACCCAGTACTTC. Translating gives CASSLRRGLETQYF.

This clone has just a few counts. The chain is built from TRBV5-4 and TRBJ2-1; TRBD2 matches 10 bases. The V segment lost 7 bases and the J segment 3 bases; nucleotides outside the gene matches: 13. Germline-derived CDR1 and CDR2 are SGHNT and YYREEE (reference sequence). The CDR3 has 17 residues. CDR3 region: CASSRVAGGRRYNEQFF. Here the CDR3 DNA reads TGTGCCAGCTCTCGGGTAGCGGGGGGCCGACGCTACAATGAGCAGTTCTTC.

This clone has more than one count but fewer than ten. The V and J genes are TRBV6-4 and TRBJ2-7; D gene uncertain. V gave up 4 bases and J gave up 4 bases, with 5 bases separating them. CDR3 size: 11 residues. The V gene's germline CDR1 is MRHNA and CDR2 SNTAGT. In nucleotides, the CDR3 is TGTGCCAGCAGTGTCAGATACGAGCAGTACGTC. This gives the protein CASSVRYEQYV.

V is TRBV5-4 and J is TRBJ2-5; 12 bases align to TRBD2. With V trimmed by 4 bases and J by 3 bases, 4 bases remained unmatched. Per germline, CDR1 SGHNT and CDR2 YYREEE (reference sequence). The CDR3 length is 15 residues. This CDR3 is CASSTWTSGEETQYF. In nucleotides, the CDR3 is TGTGCCAGCAGCACCTGGACTAGCGGGGAAGAGACCCAGTACTTC.

This chain connects TRBV6-5 to TRBJ2-5, with 7 positions matching TRBD2. Germline V CDR1 and CDR2: MNHEY, SVGAGI. This CDR3 is 15 amino acids long. J lost 4 bases, V lost 0 bases, and 5 bases had no gene match. The DNA of the CDR3 is TGTGCCAGCAGTTACTCGGGAACGGGGGGAGAGACCCAGTACTTC. Encoded protein: CASSYSGTGGETQYF.

This clone was detected only once. The chain uses TRBV6-2 or TRBV6-3 and TRBJ1-2, with 8 bases that match TRBD1. Germline assignment: CDR1 MNHEY and CDR2 SVGEGT. The length of the CDR3 is 15 residues. J lost 4 bases, V lost 6 bases, and 10 bases had no gene match. The CDR3, as DNA: TGTGCCAGCAGCCGTGGGACAGGTGAAAGCTATGGCTACACCTTC. It yields the protein CASSRGTGESYGYTF.

This clone was seen a handful of times. The chain couples TRBV10-3 to TRBJ2-2; TRBD1 matches at 9 bases. This CDR3 has 14 residues. Per germline, CDR1 ENHRY and CDR2 SYGVKD. V lost 4 bases to trimming and J lost 4 bases; unmatched junction nucleotides: 1. The CDR3 DNA reads as TGTGCCATCAGTGGGGACAGGGTCACCGGGGAGCTGTTTTTT. Residues: CAISGDRVTGELFF.

The chain is built from TRBV18 and TRBJ2-2, with D possibly TRBD1 on 7 matching bases. The CDR3 is made up of 15 amino acids. Germline values: CDR1 KGHSH, CDR2 LQKENI. V lost 6 bases to trimming and J lost 5 bases, with 16 bases between them. The CDR3 bases are TGTGCCAGCTCGCCAGGGGGGACGGAAACCGGGGAGCTGTTTTTT. Translating it yields CASSPGGTETGELFF.

The rearrangement joins TRBV2 to TRBJ1-6; the D is unclear. This CDR3 region has 15 residues. V was shortened by 4 bases and J by 10 bases, with 17 bases between the two germline ends. Germline assignment: CDR1 SNHLY and CDR2 FYNNEI. CDR3 region: CASSAADGTGSPLHF. The CDR3 DNA follows: TGTGCCAGCAGTGCCGCGGACGGTACGGGGTCACCCCTCCACTTT.

V and J are TRBV7-9 and TRBJ1-3; D is unclear. V was clipped by 8 bases and J by 2 bases, with 13 bases between them. The CDR3 has 14 amino acids. Germline CDR1 reads SEHNR; CDR2 reads FQNEAQ (reference sequence). The DNA of the CDR3 is TGTGCCAGCGCACCGAGGGATACTGGAAACACCATATATTTT. This sequence encodes CASAPRDTGNTIYF.

The chain recombines TRBV28 with TRBJ1-5; 7 nucleotides agree with TRBD1. V lost 4 bases, J lost 0 bases, and 12 bases stayed unmatched. Germline V gene sequence: CDR1 MDHEN, CDR2 SYDVKM. The CDR3 has 18 amino acids. For the CDR3, the DNA is TGTGCCAGCAGTTCCCGCGGGGGGGACAGATATAGCAATCAGCCCCAGCATTTT. Its protein product is CASSSRGGDRYSNQPQHF.

The V call is TRBV10-3, the J call TRBJ1-5; TRBD1 matches at 9 bases. Germline CDR1 ENHRY, CDR2 SYGVKD. V lost 5 bases to trimming and J lost 0 bases; unmatched junction nucleotides: 2. The CDR3 consists of 15 residues. CDR3 in amino acids: CAISRQGDSNQPQHF. The CDR3 nucleotides are TGTGCCATCAGTAGACAGGGGGATAGCAATCAGCCCCAGCATTTT.

The rearrangement links TRBV19 to TRBJ2-7, with D perhaps TRBD2 (5 bases). Trimming stripped 8 bases from V and 0 bases from J, with 14 bases between. The CDR3 is 14 residues long. CDR1 and CDR2 (germline): LNHDA, SQIVND (reference sequence). The CDR3 region is CASGRDLSSYEQYF. In DNA form, the CDR3 reads TGTGCCAGTGGCCGGGATTTGAGCTCCTACGAGCAGTACTTC.

The V call is TRBV3-1 (or the pseudogene TRBV3-2), the J call TRBJ2-5; D may be TRBD1 (6 bases). V lost 4 bases, J lost 12 bases, and 24 bases lay in between. Per the germline V gene, CDR1 is LGHDT and CDR2 is YNNKEL (reference sequence). The CDR3 loop spans 15 amino acids. In DNA, the CDR3 is TGTGCCAGCAGCCGAAGGCCGGGACAAGCCACGCATAAGTACTTC. It translates to CASSRRPGQATHKYF.

The chain recombines TRBV5-6 with TRBJ2-6, with D perhaps TRBD2 (6 bases). This CDR3 is 16 amino acids long. V was cut by 0 bases and J by 4 bases, with 11 bases left in between. Germline-derived CDR1 and CDR2 are SGHDT and YYEEEE. The CDR3 nucleotides read TGTGCCAGCAGCTTGGCCGGCGGGGCCGGGGCCAACGTCCTGACTTTC. Protein product: CASSLAGGAGANVLTF. Based on the CDR3 plus reference TRBV5-6 and TRBJ2-6, the full variable domain is DAGVTQSPTHLIKTRGQQVTLRCSPKSGHDTVSWYQQALGQGPQFIFQYYEEEERQRGNFPDRFSGHQFPNYSSELNVNALLLGDSALYLCASSLAGGAGANVLTFGAGSRLTVL.

This clone was recorded a few times. The chain joins TRBV6-5 to TRBJ1-6; unclear D gene. V gave up 0 bases and J gave up 8 bases, with 5 bases separating them. Per the germline V gene, CDR1 is MNHEY and CDR2 is SVGAGI. CDR3 length: 13 amino acids. CDR3 DNA sequence: TGTGCCAGCAGTTACTCCCAGGATTCACCCCTCCACTTT. Translating it yields CASSYSQDSPLHF.

The count of this clone is one. CDR3 nucleotides: TGTGCCAGCAGCTTGGCGCGGACTGAAGCTTTCTTT. It translates to CASSLARTEAFF. This chain connects TRBV5-4 to TRBJ1-1; D is ambiguous. Germline V gene sequence: CDR1 SGHNT, CDR2 YYREEE (reference sequence). V shed 0 bases and J shed 5 bases, with 5 bases lying between them. This CDR3 is 12 amino acids long. Complete variable domain (other parts from reference TRBV5-4 and TRBJ1-1): ETGVTQSPTHLIKTRGQQVTLRCSSQSGHNTVSWYQQALGQGPQFIFQYYREEENGRGNFPPRFSGLQFPNYSSELNVNALELDDSALYLCASSLARTEAFFGQGTRLTVV.

The chain is built from TRBV19 and TRBJ2-1; 12 bases match TRBD2. Losses at the gene ends were 7 bases for V and 9 bases for J; bases not matched to a gene: 13. The CDR3 consists of 16 residues. Looked up from germline, CDR1 is LNHDA and CDR2 is SQIVND (reference sequence). The CDR3 sequence: CASTPALAGGPGEQFF. In DNA, the CDR3 is TGTGCCAGTACTCCAGCCCTAGCGGGGGGGCCCGGTGAGCAGTTCTTC.

The chain joins TRBV24-1 to TRBJ2-2, with 8 bases identical to TRBD1. The V gene end was trimmed by 7 bases and the J gene end by 4 bases; junction bases not matched to a gene: 7. Germline V gives CDR1 KGHDR, CDR2 SFDVKD. The CDR3 runs to 15 residues. This CDR3 reads CATRDRQGITGELFF. The CDR3 DNA reads as TGTGCCACCAGGGACAGACAGGGGATCACCGGGGAGCTGTTTTTT.

The chain carries TRBV18 and TRBJ2-5, with 10 nucleotides matching TRBD2. The V gene's germline CDR1 is KGHSH and CDR2 LQKENI. This CDR3 is 16 amino acids long. The junction had 12 bases not matched to a gene; V was cut back by 6 bases and J by 5 bases. CDR3 sequence: CASSLRTLAGEETQYF. The CDR3 DNA follows: TGTGCCAGCTCCCTCCGAACCCTAGCGGGGGAGGAGACCCAGTACTTC.